One sample yielded the 27 T cell receptor beta chains listed below, sequenced in a study of T-cell reconstitution after alpha-beta-depleted transplantation in children. Unique molecular identifiers tagged the TCRbeta library. Each CDR3 protein is one row after TCRdb ran MiXCR on the PCR reads. The table records fewer than 200,000 distinct CDR3 sequences, around 6.8% of them present only once. The sequencing here drew on PBMCs from the stem cell graft donor, taken from the stem cell graft. Source of these receptors: a human donor who donated a stem cell graft to a child with Wiskott-Aldrich syndrome.

This clonotype was recorded many times. V and J are TRBV5-1 and TRBJ2-7; D unclear. The CDR3 covers 15 residues. Germline lookup yields CDR1 SGHRS and CDR2 YFSETQ. Trimming took off 4 bases at V and 2 bases at J, with 16 bases between the two ends. The CDR3 nucleotides are TGCGCCAGCAGCCTTCTGGGCCGTGAGACCTACGAGCAGTACTTC. This encodes CASSLLGRETYEQYF. Together with reference TRBV5-1 and TRBJ2-7, the CDR3 gives the full variable domain: KAGVTQTPRYLIKTRGQQVTLSCSPISGHRSVSWYQQTPGQGLQFLFEYFSETQRNKGNFPGRFSGRQFSNSRSEMNVSTLELGDSALYLCASSLLGRETYEQYFGPGTRLTVT.

This clonotype was seen many times. The chain joins TRBV21-1 to TRBJ2-5; the table's D call, TRBD2, was not checked against the DNA. TRBV21-1 is classified as a pseudogene. The CDR3 contains 14 residues. CDR3 DNA: TGTGCCAGCGTTTTGGGACTTGATTTTGGGACCCAGTACTTC. The encoded protein is CASVLGLDFGTQYF.

This clonotype was recorded at least ten times. The chain couples TRBV10-3 to TRBJ2-7; 10 nucleotides line up with TRBD1. CDR3 length: 16 amino acids. V shed 0 bases and J 6 bases; nucleotides not matched to a gene: 8. Looked up from germline, CDR1 is ENHRY and CDR2 is SYGVKD. The CDR3 here is CAISESAGQGSREQYF. In DNA, the CDR3 is TGTGCCATCAGTGAGTCAGCGGGACAGGGGTCTCGCGAGCAGTACTTC.

The V call is TRBV18, the J call TRBJ2-7, with a tentative D call TRBD2 (5 bases). Germline V gene lookup returns CDR1 KGHSH and CDR2 LQKENI. Deletions cut 9 bases from V and 5 bases from J, with 11 bases between. This CDR3 is built from 11 residues. The CDR3 protein is CASNGVHEQYF. The CDR3 DNA reads TGTGCCAGTAACGGGGTTCACGAGCAGTACTTC.

This clonotype appeared a few times. The chain joins TRBV10-3 to TRBJ1-3; 9 bases agree with TRBD1. Germline assignment: CDR1 ENHRY and CDR2 SYGVKD. V lost 1 base and J lost 4; bases outside the gene matches: 8. The CDR3 runs to 17 residues. The CDR3 protein is CAISEFSGQGGGNTIYF. Written as DNA, the CDR3 is TGTGCCATCAGTGAGTTCTCGGGACAGGGTGGAGGAAACACCATATATTTT.

This clonotype was counted many times. The chain couples TRBV2 to TRBJ1-1; TRBD1 is a possible D gene (6 bases). Germline CDR1 SNHLY, CDR2 FYNNEI. The V and J ends lost 6 bases and 5 bases respectively, with 13 bases between them. The CDR3 extends over 13 amino acids. The CDR3 sequence: CASRVQGGTEAFF. CDR3 coding DNA: TGTGCCAGCAGGGTACAGGGAGGTACTGAAGCTTTCTTT. Using reference TRBV2 and TRBJ1-1 for the parts outside the CDR3, the full variable domain is EPEVTQTPSHQVTQMGQEVILRCVPISNHLYFYWYRQILGQKVEFLVSFYNNEISEKSEIFDDQFSVERPDGSNFTLKIRSTKLEDSAMYFCASRVQGGTEAFFGQGTRLTVV.

In this sample, this clonotype turned up many times. V gene TRBV24-1 combines with J gene TRBJ2-7; D gene unclear. Trimming took 9 bases from V and 7 from J, leaving 12 bases between them. Per germline, CDR1 KGHDR and CDR2 SFDVKD. This CDR3 region has 11 residues. This CDR3 reads CATGEGLEQYF. In nucleotides, the CDR3 is TGTGCCACCGGGGAAGGGCTTGAGCAGTACTTC.

In this sample, this clonotype turned up a few times. The J gene is TRBJ2-2, the V gene TRBV5-1, with D uncertain. Trimming took off 1 base at V and 0 bases at J, with 13 bases between the two ends. The CDR3 has 17 residues. Germline CDR1 and CDR2: SGHRS and YFSETQ. The CDR3 spells CASSLRPVRSNTGELFF. CDR3 DNA sequence: TGCGCCAGCAGCTTGCGACCTGTTAGGTCGAACACCGGGGAGCTGTTTTTT. Complete variable domain (other parts from reference TRBV5-1 and TRBJ2-2): KAGVTQTPRYLIKTRGQQVTLSCSPISGHRSVSWYQQTPGQGLQFLFEYFSETQRNKGNFPGRFSGRQFSNSRSEMNVSTLELGDSALYLCASSLRPVRSNTGELFFGEGSRLTVL.

The rearrangement uses TRBV2 and TRBJ2-1; D gene unclear. Germline loops: CDR1 SNHLY, CDR2 FYNNEI. The CDR3 is 18 residues long. DNA for the CDR3: TGTACCTTCAGTTTATATGGCCAGGTTCATTCGGTCGTGGATGAGCAGTTCTTC. It specifies CTFSLYGQVHSVVDEQFF.

This clonotype has a count of ten or more. The chain joins TRBV12-3 or TRBV12-4 to TRBJ2-1, with 7 bases identical to TRBD2. V trimming: 5 bases; J trimming: 2 bases; junction bases outside the gene matches: 3. The CDR3 consists of 14 residues. CDR3 loop: CASSLSGTYNEQFF. CDR3 nucleotides: TGTGCCAGCAGTCTCAGCGGGACCTACAATGAGCAGTTCTTC.

This clonotype was picked up a small number of times. V is TRBV11-2 and J is TRBJ1-6; D call uncertain. V was clipped by 5 bases and J by 14 bases, with 16 bases between them. CDR1 is SGHAT and CDR2 is FQNNGV in the germline V gene. This CDR3 comprises 13 residues. The CDR3 DNA follows: TGTGCCAGCAGCCAGGAAAAGTATACGACCCTCCACTTT. Its protein product is CASSQEKYTTLHF.

This clonotype was picked up many times. The rearrangement uses TRBV20-1 and TRBJ1-2; D is ambiguous. Trimming stripped 1 base from V and 4 bases from J, with 13 bases between. The CDR3 runs to 14 residues. Germline-derived CDR1 and CDR2 are DFQATT and SNEGSKA (reference sequence). In nucleotides, the CDR3 is TGCAGTGCTAGAGTCCCGACTACTTTCTATGGCTACACCTTC. This sequence encodes CSARVPTTFYGYTF.

The chain combines TRBV9 with TRBJ2-7; tentative D call: TRBD1 (6 bases). Between the trimmed V and J ends, which lost 3 bases and 4 bases, there was a span of 14 bases. The CDR3 is 14 amino acids. Germline values: CDR1 SGDLS, CDR2 YYNGEE. The CDR3 DNA reads TGTGCCAGCAGCGCCACAGGGTCCCCTTACGAGCAGTACTTC. This codes for CASSATGSPYEQYF.

This clonotype was seen at least ten times. This chain connects TRBV11-2 to TRBJ2-1, with D possibly called TRBD1 or TRBD2 (6 bases each). Germline loops: CDR1 SGHAT, CDR2 FQNNGV. V was trimmed by 7 bases and J by 3 bases, leaving 16 bases between them. This CDR3 spans 15 amino acids. CDR3 DNA: TGTGCCAGCATGGGGGGCGGCCCCAACTACAATGAGCAGTTCTTC. Protein sequence: CASMGGGPNYNEQFF.

There are many counts of this clonotype. The chain recombines TRBV7-9 with TRBJ2-2, with D perhaps assigned TRBD1 or TRBD2 (5 bases each). Germline CDR1 is SEHNR and CDR2 is FQNEAQ (reference sequence). Trimming shortened V by 5 bases and J by 0 bases, and 10 bases separated the two germline ends. The CDR3 has 15 amino acids. The CDR3 loop reads CASSPGTTNTGELFF. As DNA, the CDR3 is TGTGCCAGCAGCCCCGGGACGACGAACACCGGGGAGCTGTTTTTT. Filled out from reference TRBV7-9 and TRBJ2-2, the complete variable domain reads DTGVSQNPRHKITKRGQNVTFRCDPISEHNRLYWYRQTLGQGPEFLTYFQNEAQLEKSRLLSDRFSAERPKGSFSTLEIQRTEQGDSAMYLCASSPGTTNTGELFFGEGSRLTVL.

The J gene is TRBJ1-5, the V gene TRBV7-8, with unresolved D. Germline CDR1 and CDR2: SGHVS and FQNEAQ. This CDR3 is built from 14 residues. Trimming removed 5 bases from V and 1 base from J, with 9 bases in between. CDR3 nucleotide sequence: TGTGCCAGCAGCCGGTCGAACAGCAATCAGCCCCAGCATTTT. Its protein product is CASSRSNSNQPQHF.

This clonotype was detected many times. This chain links TRBV27 with TRBJ2-5; tentative D call: TRBD1 (6 bases). The CDR3 contains 14 residues. CDR1 and CDR2 (germline): MNHEY, SMNVEV (reference sequence). Trimming took 4 bases from V and 4 from J, leaving 13 bases between them. Here the CDR3 reads CASSYSGAVETQYF. For the CDR3, the DNA is TGTGCCAGCAGTTATTCAGGGGCGGTAGAGACCCAGTACTTC.

This clonotype was seen at least ten times. The chain couples TRBV7-9 to TRBJ2-3, with D perhaps TRBD1 (6 bases). Germline CDR1 SEHNR, CDR2 FQNEAQ (reference sequence). Trimming cost V 6 bases and J 2 bases, with 15 bases left between them. This CDR3 is built from 15 residues. The CDR3 is CASRLTTGTTDTQYF. CDR3 sequence (DNA): TGTGCCAGCAGGTTAACAACAGGGACCACAGATACGCAGTATTTT.

This clonotype was detected a few times. This chain uses TRBV3-1 with TRBJ2-1, with D perhaps matching TRBD1 (6 bases). CDR3 size: 15 residues. With 4 bases removed from V and 8 bases from J, the gap between germline ends came to 18 bases. From germline, CDR1 is LGHDT and CDR2 YNNKEL (reference sequence). CDR3 loop: CASSLRDTALHEQFF. The CDR3 coding sequence is TGTGCCAGCAGCCTGAGGGACACGGCCTTACATGAGCAGTTCTTC.

This clonotype appeared many times. The J gene is TRBJ1-2, the V gene TRBV12-3 or TRBV12-4, with 7 bases that match TRBD1. This CDR3 is built from 12 residues. Unmatched junction bases numbered 6, after V lost 6 bases and J lost 8 bases. The CDR3 is CASSPQGSGYTF. The CDR3 DNA is TGTGCCAGCAGCCCACAGGGGAGCGGCTACACCTTC.

This clonotype appeared a few times. CDR3 sequence reads: CASSPRTGSWVTPLHF. The CDR3 DNA sequence: TGTGCCAGCAGCCCACGGACAGGAAGTTGGGTTACACCCCTCCACTTT. V is TRBV3-1 and J is TRBJ1-6; 7 bases align to TRBD1. Germline CDR1 reads LGHDT; CDR2 reads YNNKEL (reference sequence). Trimming removed 4 bases from V and 11 bases from J; junction bases left unmatched: 14. The CDR3 has 16 amino acids.

This clonotype has at least ten counts. This sequence joins TRBV9 and TRBJ1-1, with TRBD1 as a possible D gene (5 bases). The germline V gene encodes CDR1 SGDLS and CDR2 YYNGEE. V was pared by 5 bases and J by 4 bases, with 12 bases between. The CDR3 has 13 amino acids. CDR3 residues: CASSSRGITEAFF. CDR3 nucleotide sequence: TGTGCCAGCAGTTCGAGGGGCATCACTGAAGCTTTCTTT. The full variable domain, with the rest looked up from reference TRBV9 and TRBJ1-1, is DSGVTQTPKHLITATGQRVTLRCSPRSGDLSVYWYQQSLDQGLQFLIQYYNGEERAKGNILERFSAQQFPDLHSELNLSSLELGDSALYFCASSSRGITEAFFGQGTRLTVV.

This clonotype occurred many times. The chain carries TRBV12-3 or TRBV12-4 and TRBJ2-1; D is uncertain. The CDR3 covers 18 residues. V lost 1 base, J lost 4 bases, and 20 bases lay in between. CDR3 protein: CASSLELNEGNRYNEQFF. In nucleotides, the CDR3 is TGTGCCAGCAGTTTAGAGTTGAACGAAGGTAATAGGTACAATGAGCAGTTCTTC.

This clonotype has a handful of counts. J is TRBJ2-1 and V is TRBV11-2, with D possibly called TRBD1 or TRBD2 (7 bases each). The CDR3 covers 19 residues. Trimming left V 3 bases short and J 2 bases short, with 23 bases between. CDR1 and CDR2 (germline): SGHAT, FQNNGV. CDR3 loop: CASSFIFSPAGGAYNEQFF. The CDR3 bases are TGTGCCAGCAGCTTCATCTTTAGCCCGGCAGGGGGGGCCTACAATGAGCAGTTCTTC.

The chain employs TRBV11-2 and TRBJ2-3; no reliable D call. The CDR3 sequence is 17 residues long. Germline loops: CDR1 SGHAT, CDR2 FQNNGV. Deletions cut 1 base from V and 4 bases from J, with 18 bases between. As DNA, the CDR3 is TGTGCCAGCAGCTTAGTTAGAGCCCCTGGGTTGGCAGATACGCAGTATTTT. It yields the protein CASSLVRAPGLADTQYF.

This clonotype was recorded many times. This chain uses TRBV6-1 with TRBJ2-2; 8 nucleotides line up with TRBD2. The CDR3 has 16 amino acids. V lost 7 bases to trimming and J lost 1 base; unmatched junction nucleotides: 8. Germline-derived CDR1 and CDR2 are MNHNS and SASEGT. This CDR3 reads CASIDPSGGNTGELFF. CDR3 sequence (DNA): TGTGCCAGCATCGACCCAAGCGGGGGGAACACCGGGGAGCTGTTTTTT.

This clonotype was seen ten or more times. The chain employs TRBV12-3 or TRBV12-4 and TRBJ2-1, with D perhaps TRBD1 or TRBD2 (5 bases each). The CDR3 totals 15 residues. The V and J ends lost 3 bases and 3 bases respectively, with 12 bases between them. The CDR3 DNA follows: TGTGCCAGCAGTTTGGGGGTCCCCGACTACAATGAGCAGTTCTTC. This translates into CASSLGVPDYNEQFF.